This T cell receptor (beta chain) derives from a study of radiotherapy plus CTLA-4 blockade in lung cancer. General study findings and limits: Increased serum interferon-beta after radiation also reportedly predicted response strongly. TCR clones originating in tumors grew in number in blood after radiotherapy plus ipilimumab.

This CDR3 has 14 amino acids. CDR1 is SGHNT, CDR2 YYREEE, per germline (reference sequence). V was pared by 4 bases and J by 2 bases, with 5 bases of the junction left unmatched. Clones were sequenced by immunoSEQ multiplex PCR, and TCRdb holds only the in-frame ones, with some missing. The repertoire includes tens of thousands of clones, more than 80% of them detected once, and around 24% sits in the top ten. As to this clone: The target antigen is unknown.

The material sequenced was peripheral blood, taken from a patient treated with radiotherapy plus ipilimumab. The genes are TRBV5-4 and TRBJ2-5; 7 bases are a match to TRBD1. The receptor was derived from a human donor with non-small cell lung cancer that progressed on radiotherapy plus ipilimumab. CDR3 region: CASSLGTEQETQYF. CDR3 nucleotides: TGTGCCAGCAGCCTAGGGACAGAACAAGAGACCCAGTACTTC.